Below, 21 T cell receptor beta chains from the same sample are listed, as sequenced in a study of cytomegalovirus exposure and HLA in healthy donors. The PCR made use of 60 Vbeta and 13 Jbeta primers. Measured with immunoSEQ multiplex PCR; TCRdb has only the in-frame clones, and not every one. The repertoire holds around 100,000 clones, 74% seen once, with about 2.5% in the top ten. Sequenced input: PBMCs. The receptors were gathered from a man between 50 and 59 years old in good health and CMV-seropositive.

V and J are TRBV27 and TRBJ2-7; 9 bases line up with TRBD1. In germline, CDR1 is MNHEY, CDR2 SMNVEV (reference sequence). The CDR3 consists of 14 residues. Trimming removed 3 bases from V and 5 bases from J; junction bases left unmatched: 5. The DNA of the CDR3 is TGTGCCAGCAGTTTGGGGGGGACAGGGAACGAGCAGTACTTC. Protein product: CASSLGGTGNEQYF.

The chain has TRBV6-1 and TRBJ2-5, with 12 bases aligning to TRBD2. Looked up from germline, CDR1 is MNHNS and CDR2 is SASEGT. V trimming: 7 bases; J trimming: 11 bases; junction bases outside the gene matches: 14. The CDR3 has 15 residues. CDR3 residues: CASTPGTSGWGEQYF. In DNA, the CDR3 is TGTGCCAGCACCCCCGGGACTAGCGGGTGGGGGGAGCAGTACTTC.

A few counts support this clone. The chain uses TRBV4-2 and TRBJ1-2; 8 bases agree with TRBD1. The V segment lost 4 bases and the J segment 3 bases; nucleotides outside the gene matches: 7. There are 15 residues in the CDR3. The V gene's germline CDR1 is LGHNA and CDR2 YNFKEQ. The CDR3 DNA sequence: TGTGCCAGCAGCCCCGGACAGGGTCGGGACTATGGCTACACCTTC. Translating it yields CASSPGQGRDYGYTF.

The chain uses TRBV29-1 and TRBJ2-1; TRBD2 aligns across 14 bases. Germline assignment: CDR1 SQVTM and CDR2 ANQGSEA. The CDR3 is 15 amino acids. Germline trimming cut 6 bases from V and 10 bases from J; bases unmatched to any gene: 11. Here the CDR3 reads CSVPQGTSGSWEQFF. CDR3 coding DNA: TGCAGCGTCCCACAAGGGACTAGCGGGAGTTGGGAGCAGTTCTTC.

This chain joins TRBV5-4 and TRBJ2-3; 8 bases fit TRBD2. Losses at the gene ends were 3 bases for V and 3 bases for J; bases not matched to a gene: 9. This CDR3 comprises 16 residues. Germline assignment: CDR1 SGHNT and CDR2 YYREEE (reference sequence). CDR3 sequence reads: CASSSPRGGVTDTQYF. For the CDR3, the DNA is TGTGCCAGCAGCTCGCCACGGGGGGGCGTAACAGATACGCAGTATTTT.

The chain couples TRBV5-1 to TRBJ2-7; D unresolved. The CDR3 sequence is 14 residues long. V lost 6 bases and J lost 3, with 16 bases in between. Germline V gene lookup returns CDR1 SGHRS and CDR2 YFSETQ. DNA for the CDR3: TGCGCCAGCACTCCCGCCTCTAAAAGCTACGAGCAGTACTTC. Amino acids: CASTPASKSYEQYF.

The CDR3 reads CASSFGVSSSGANVLTF. The CDR3 coding sequence is TGTGCCAGCAGTTTCGGGGTGTCTAGCTCTGGGGCCAACGTCCTGACTTTC. The chain joins TRBV27 to TRBJ2-6; the D gene is possibly TRBD2 (5 bases). This CDR3 is 17 amino acids long. Trimming stripped 3 bases from V and 0 bases from J, with 12 bases between. Germline V gene sequence: CDR1 MNHEY, CDR2 SMNVEV (reference sequence).

The chain links TRBV2 to TRBJ2-5; D might be TRBD2 (7 bases). The CDR3 sequence is 12 residues long. V shed 9 bases and J shed 1 base, with 9 bases lying between them. CDR1 and CDR2 (germline): SNHLY, FYNNEI. The CDR3 spells CARRGGQETQYF. In DNA form, the CDR3 reads TGTGCCAGGAGGGGGGGCCAAGAGACCCAGTACTTC.

Note on this clone: The sample carries other DNA sequences with the same CDR3. The chain couples TRBV5-1 to TRBJ2-3; 7 bases line up with TRBD1. V lost 3 bases, J lost 1 base, and 2 bases stayed unmatched. This CDR3 is built from 14 residues. Germline loops: CDR1 SGHRS, CDR2 YFSETQ. CDR3 DNA: TGCGCCAGCAGCTCCGGACAGGGCACAGATACGCAGTATTTT. Its translation is CASSSGQGTDTQYF.

This chain links TRBV30 with TRBJ1-4; no reliable D call. This CDR3 region has 16 residues. Trimming left V 1 base short and J 2 bases short, with 14 bases between. The germline CDR1 and CDR2 sequences are GTSNPN and SVGIG (reference sequence). The CDR3 sequence is CAWSGQLGRTNEKLFF. The CDR3 nucleotides read TGTGCCTGGAGTGGACAATTGGGTCGGACTAATGAAAAACTGTTTTTT.

This chain joins TRBV11-2 and TRBJ2-5, with 12 bases lining up with TRBD2. The germline V gene has CDR1 SGHAT and CDR2 FQNNGV. The CDR3 runs 17 residues. V lost 6 bases and J lost 0; bases outside the gene matches: 8. In nucleotides, the CDR3 is TGTGCCAGCAGTAAAACGACTAGCGGGAGCAACCAAGAGACCCAGTACTTC. This codes for CASSKTTSGSNQETQYF.

The chain has TRBV27 and TRBJ1-2, with D unresolved. There are 11 residues in the CDR3. V was clipped by 1 base and J by 7 bases, with 4 bases between them. The V gene's germline CDR1 is MNHEY and CDR2 SMNVEV (reference sequence). Here the CDR3 DNA reads TGTGCCAGCAGTTTATTCGGTGGCTACACCTTC. Encoded protein: CASSLFGGYTF.

This chain connects TRBV5-4 to TRBJ2-3; 10 bases are shared with TRBD2. The CDR3 runs 16 residues. The trim removed 3 bases at V and 0 bases at J, leaving 4 bases unmatched. Germline CDR1 and CDR2: SGHNT and YYREEE (reference sequence). CDR3 nucleotides: TGTGCCAGCAGCTCGGGACTAGCGTCGAGCACAGATACGCAGTATTTT. The encoded protein is CASSSGLASSTDTQYF.

Only a few counts were recorded for this clone. The gene calls are TRBV5-1 and TRBJ2-3; the D gene is possibly TRBD1 (5 bases). V lost 3 bases and J 2 bases, leaving 16 bases between the germline ends. Germline V gene data show CDR1 as SGHRS and CDR2 as YFSETQ. CDR3 length: 16 residues. The CDR3 loop is CASSWGRVVDTDTQYF. The CDR3 nucleotides read TGCGCCAGCAGCTGGGGCAGGGTGGTTGACACAGATACGCAGTATTTT.

CDR3 region: CSVVGDEGWAGELFF. The CDR3 DNA follows: TGCAGCGTTGTAGGTGACGAGGGTTGGGCCGGGGAGCTGTTTTTT. The genes are TRBV29-1 and TRBJ2-2, with D perhaps matching TRBD2 (5 bases). There are 15 residues in the CDR3. Germline CDR1 reads SQVTM; CDR2 reads ANQGSEA. Between the trimmed V and J ends, which lost 4 bases and 6 bases, there was a span of 18 bases.

This clone came up once. The CDR3 DNA reads as TGTGCCAGCAGTTGGGACAGGGCTGAAGCTTTCTTT. Residues: CASSWDRAEAFF. The V call is TRBV6-1, the J call TRBJ1-1; 9 bases map to TRBD1. CDR1 and CDR2 from the germline V gene are MNHNS and SASEGT. The trim removed 5 bases at V and 6 bases at J, leaving 1 base unmatched. The CDR3 contains 12 residues.

This clone appeared a single time. This chain joins TRBV9 and TRBJ2-5; 8 positions match TRBD2. V trimming: 3 bases; J trimming: 3 bases; junction bases outside the gene matches: 10. This CDR3 is 16 amino acids long. Germline V CDR1 and CDR2: SGDLS, YYNGEE. In DNA, the CDR3 is TGTGCCAGCAGCGGACCCGGGACTAGACGAAAAGAGACCCAGTACTTC. It yields the protein CASSGPGTRRKETQYF. Based on the CDR3 plus reference TRBV9 and TRBJ2-5, the full variable domain is DSGVTQTPKHLITATGQRVTLRCSPRSGDLSVYWYQQSLDQGLQFLIQYYNGEERAKGNILERFSAQQFPDLHSELNLSSLELGDSALYFCASSGPGTRRKETQYFGPGTRLLVL.

The rearrangement joins TRBV4-2 to TRBJ2-3; the D gene is possibly TRBD2 (6 bases). The CDR3 has 17 residues. V gave up 1 base and J gave up 2 bases, with 16 bases separating them. The germline CDR1 and CDR2 sequences are LGHNA and YNFKEQ. The CDR3 loop is CASSQGSSGGITDTQYF. The CDR3 DNA is TGTGCCAGCAGCCAAGGGTCCAGCGGAGGGATCACAGATACGCAGTATTTT.

The CDR3 loop is CASSMSSGARFSVQFF. The DNA of the CDR3 is TGTGCCAGCAGCATGTCTAGCGGGGCCAGGTTTAGCGTGCAGTTCTTC. The chain links TRBV7-9 to TRBJ2-1; 9 bases line up with TRBD2. Trimming removed 5 bases from V and 12 bases from J; junction bases left unmatched: 17. The germline CDR1 and CDR2 sequences are SEHNR and FQNEAQ (reference sequence). This CDR3 is 16 amino acids long.

This rearrangement joins TRBV19 to TRBJ2-7; 7 positions match TRBD1. The CDR3 consists of 14 residues. In germline, CDR1 is LNHDA, CDR2 SQIVND (reference sequence). The V and J ends lost 8 bases and 0 bases, in that order; junction bases with no gene match: 7. The CDR3 DNA is TGTGCCAGTTCGAGAGGGACAGCCTCCTACGAGCAGTACTTC. Its protein product is CASSRGTASYEQYF. The complete variable domain, with remaining parts taken from reference TRBV19 and TRBJ2-7, reads DGGITQSPKYLFRKEGQNVTLSCEQNLNHDAMYWYRQDPGQGLRLIYYSQIVNDFQKGDIAEGYSVSREKKESFPLTVTSAQKNPTAFYLCASSRGTASYEQYFGPGTRLTVT.

The chain recombines TRBV19 with TRBJ1-1, with D perhaps TRBD1 (6 bases). CDR3 length: 13 residues. The germline V gene encodes CDR1 LNHDA and CDR2 SQIVND (reference sequence). Deletions cut 7 bases from V and 4 bases from J, with 13 bases between. This CDR3 reads CASTRGGTTEAFF. The CDR3 nucleotides read TGTGCCAGTACCCGAGGGGGAACCACTGAAGCTTTCTTT. Supplemented by reference TRBV19 and TRBJ1-1, the full variable domain reads DGGITQSPKYLFRKEGQNVTLSCEQNLNHDAMYWYRQDPGQGLRLIYYSQIVNDFQKGDIAEGYSVSREKKESFPLTVTSAQKNPTAFYLCASTRGGTTEAFFGQGTRLTVV.